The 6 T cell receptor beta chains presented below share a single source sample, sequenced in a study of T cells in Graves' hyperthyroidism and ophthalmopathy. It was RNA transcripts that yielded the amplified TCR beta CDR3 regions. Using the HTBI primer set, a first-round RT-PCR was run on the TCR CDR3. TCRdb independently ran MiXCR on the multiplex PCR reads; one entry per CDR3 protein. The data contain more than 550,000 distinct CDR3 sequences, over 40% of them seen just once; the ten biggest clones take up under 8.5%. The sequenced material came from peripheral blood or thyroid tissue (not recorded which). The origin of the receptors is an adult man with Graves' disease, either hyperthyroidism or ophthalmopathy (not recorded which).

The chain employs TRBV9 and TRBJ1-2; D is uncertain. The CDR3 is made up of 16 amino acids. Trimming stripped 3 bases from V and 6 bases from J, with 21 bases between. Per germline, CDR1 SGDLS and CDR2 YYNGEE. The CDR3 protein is CASSGYSVERQDGYTF. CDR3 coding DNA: TGTGCCAGCAGCGGATACAGCGTTGAACGCCAGGATGGCTACACCTTC.

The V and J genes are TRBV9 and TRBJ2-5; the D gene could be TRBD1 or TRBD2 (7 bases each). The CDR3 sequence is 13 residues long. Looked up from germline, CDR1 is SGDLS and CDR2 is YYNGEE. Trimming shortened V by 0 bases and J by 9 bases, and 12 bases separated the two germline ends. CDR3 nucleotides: TGTGCCAGCAGCGTAGACAGGGGAGGGGCCCAGTACTTC. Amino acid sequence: CASSVDRGGAQYF.

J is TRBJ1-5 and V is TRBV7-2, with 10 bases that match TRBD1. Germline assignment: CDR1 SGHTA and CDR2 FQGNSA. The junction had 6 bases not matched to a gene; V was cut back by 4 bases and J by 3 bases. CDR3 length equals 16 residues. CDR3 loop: CASSSGQGFINQPQHF. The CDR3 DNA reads TGTGCCAGCAGCTCGGGACAGGGGTTTATCAATCAGCCCCAGCATTTT.

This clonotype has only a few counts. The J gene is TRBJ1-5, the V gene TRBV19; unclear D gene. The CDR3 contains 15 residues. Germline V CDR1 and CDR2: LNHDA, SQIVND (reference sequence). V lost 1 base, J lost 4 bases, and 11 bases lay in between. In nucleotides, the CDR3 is TGTGCCAGTAGTATAGGAGGGTTCGGGAATCAGCCCCAGCATTTT. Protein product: CASSIGGFGNQPQHF.

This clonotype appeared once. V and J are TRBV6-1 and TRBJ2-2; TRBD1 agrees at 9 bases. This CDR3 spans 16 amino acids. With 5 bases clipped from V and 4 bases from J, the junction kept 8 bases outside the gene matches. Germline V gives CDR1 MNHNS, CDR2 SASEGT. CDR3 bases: TGTGCCAGCAGTCGATCGACAGGGGGAAGCACCGGGGAGCTGTTTTTT. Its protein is CASSRSTGGSTGELFF.

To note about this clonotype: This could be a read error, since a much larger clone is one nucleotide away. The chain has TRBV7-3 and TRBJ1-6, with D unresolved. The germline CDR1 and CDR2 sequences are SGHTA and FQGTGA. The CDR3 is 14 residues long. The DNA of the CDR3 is TGTGTCAGCAGCTCCGGAGGGTATAATTCACCCCTCCACTTT. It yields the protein CVSSSGGYNSPLHF.